The source of this T cell receptor (beta chain) is a study of T cell repertoires in cytomegalovirus infection. At the level of the study: In the study, CMV epitopes included recently identified HLA-C-restricted and well-studied HLA-B-restricted ones. Signatures in public TCR beta sequences pointed to both CMV infection and matching HLA type. The study's findings and limits: CMV-specific TCR beta clonotypes restricted by HLA-C dominated the ex vivo response.

TCRdb re-called the reads through MiXCR, storing one row per CDR3 protein. The sample records hundreds of thousands of distinct CDR3 sequences, about 42% being singletons. As regards this clonotype: Antigen specificity is unknown.

Germline CDR1 reads MNHGY; CDR2 reads SAAAGT. The V and J ends lost 8 bases and 6 bases respectively, with 13 bases between them. CDR3 length: 13 residues. Sequenced here: cultured PBMCs, sampled from culture after CMV antigen stimulation. The rearrangement uses TRBV6-8 and TRBJ2-2; a weak D match, TRBD2 (5 bases). The sequence derives from a human donor in good health (CMV status not recorded). Some clones in this sample may be carry-over from other donors' samples. As DNA, the CDR3 is TGTGCCAGCCTTGGTGGGCGGGCCGGGGAGCTGTTTTTT. It yields the protein CASLGGRAGELFF.